This TCR beta chain was identified in a study of T cell repertoires in cytomegalovirus infection. V was pared by 8 bases and J by 7 bases, with 17 bases between. Germline V gene lookup returns CDR1 MDHEN and CDR2 SYDVKM. The CDR3 covers 13 residues. TCRdb recomputed calls from the reads with MiXCR, one row per CDR3 protein. Found here are around 94,000 distinct CDR3 sequences, 16% of them singletons; the top ten hold 8%. The chain links TRBV28 to TRBJ1-2; D is ambiguous. The TCR comes from a human donor in good health (CMV status not recorded). Some clones in this sample may be carry-over from other donors' samples. Input material: PBMCs. The DNA for the CDR3 is TGTGCCAGCGATGGCGGCGCCTGGGGTGGCTACACCTTC. Amino acid sequence: CASDGGAWGGYTF.